Reported below is one T cell receptor beta chain. Its antigen is unidentified. Template material for amplifying TCR beta CDR3 regions consisted of RNA transcripts. Carried out on the TCR CDR3, a first-round RT-PCR used the HTBI primer set. TCRdb re-analysed the multiplex PCR reads in MiXCR, keeping a single row per CDR3 protein. The sample includes approximately 320,000 distinct CDR3 sequences, around 16% of them seen just once. This sample was included in a study of T cells in Graves' hyperthyroidism and ophthalmopathy. The CDR3 is 15 residues long. The V and J ends lost 4 bases and 3 bases respectively, with 15 bases between them. From germline, CDR1 is SGHVS and CDR2 FNYEAQ. Those patients with uncontrolled infection, other autoimmune disease, pregnancy or lactation were excluded. Clinical symptoms, serum thyroxine and TRAb, thyroid ultrasound and orbital computed tomography together formed the diagnostic basis.

The study, taken as a whole, reports: In blood, most of the thyroid clonotypes expanded above 0.001 were also present.

The V gene is TRBV7-6, the J gene TRBJ1-2, with D possibly TRBD1 on 5 matching bases. The sample comprised blood. This clonotype originated in a man aged 25-45 years with Graves' hyperthyroidism. The CDR3 sequence is CASSSAGFSHYGYTF. CDR3 sequence (DNA): TGTGCCAGCAGCTCTGCAGGGTTCTCCCACTATGGCTACACCTTC.